The T cell receptor (beta chain) under discussion was sequenced for a study of cytomegalovirus exposure and HLA in healthy donors. Both 60 Vbeta primers and 13 Jbeta primers went into the PCR. Sequencing was performed with immunoSEQ multiplex PCR; in TCRdb, only in-frame clones are kept and a portion is missing. This sample contains around 80,000 clones. Study results and caveats: Among CMV-associated TCR beta chains, most appeared HLA-restricted in a later analysis. Segments of the TCR beta V type were, in most cases, productive about 87% or about 30% of the time in an earlier analysis. A further, later analysis showed that HLA-associated TCR beta chains (compared with equally common others) were more clonally expanded. The authors listed about 170 TCR beta chains as cytomegalovirus-associated.

Germline V gene sequence: CDR1 PRHDT, CDR2 FYEKMQ (reference sequence). Trimming shortened V by 4 bases and J by 6 bases, and 8 bases separated the two germline ends. The CDR3 covers 12 residues. A note on this clone: What it recognizes is unknown.

The source of this sequence is a boy younger than 18 in good health and CMV-seronegative. The chain has TRBV13 and TRBJ2-3, with no clear D. Material: PBMCs. The CDR3 DNA follows: TGTGCCAGCAGCTACATGGTCGATACGCAGTATTTT. This encodes CASSYMVDTQYF.